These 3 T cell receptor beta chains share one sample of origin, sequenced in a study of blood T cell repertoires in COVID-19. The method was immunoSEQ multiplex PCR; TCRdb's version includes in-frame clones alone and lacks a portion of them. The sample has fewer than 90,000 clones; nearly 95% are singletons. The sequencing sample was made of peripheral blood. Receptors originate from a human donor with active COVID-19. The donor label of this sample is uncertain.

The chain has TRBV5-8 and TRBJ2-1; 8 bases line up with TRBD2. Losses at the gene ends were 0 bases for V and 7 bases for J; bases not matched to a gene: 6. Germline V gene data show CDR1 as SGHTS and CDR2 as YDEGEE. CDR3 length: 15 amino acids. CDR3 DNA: TGTGCCAGCAGCTTGGGAGCGGGAGTGGGTAATGAGCAGTTCTTC. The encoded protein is CASSLGAGVGNEQFF.

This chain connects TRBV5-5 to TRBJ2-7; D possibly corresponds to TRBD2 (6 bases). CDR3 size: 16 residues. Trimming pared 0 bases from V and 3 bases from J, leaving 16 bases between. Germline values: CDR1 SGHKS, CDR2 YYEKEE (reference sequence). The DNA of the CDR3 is TGTGCCAGCAGCTTGGCGTTAGCGGTAATAGGCTACGAGCAGTACTTC. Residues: CASSLALAVIGYEQYF.

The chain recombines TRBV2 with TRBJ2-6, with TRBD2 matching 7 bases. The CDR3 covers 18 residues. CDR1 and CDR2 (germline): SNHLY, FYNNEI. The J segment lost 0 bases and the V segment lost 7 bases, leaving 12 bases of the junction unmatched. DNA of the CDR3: TGTGCCAGCACCCGAACGGTAGCGGGTGGCTCTGGGGCCAACGTCCTGACTTTC. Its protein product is CASTRTVAGGSGANVLTF.